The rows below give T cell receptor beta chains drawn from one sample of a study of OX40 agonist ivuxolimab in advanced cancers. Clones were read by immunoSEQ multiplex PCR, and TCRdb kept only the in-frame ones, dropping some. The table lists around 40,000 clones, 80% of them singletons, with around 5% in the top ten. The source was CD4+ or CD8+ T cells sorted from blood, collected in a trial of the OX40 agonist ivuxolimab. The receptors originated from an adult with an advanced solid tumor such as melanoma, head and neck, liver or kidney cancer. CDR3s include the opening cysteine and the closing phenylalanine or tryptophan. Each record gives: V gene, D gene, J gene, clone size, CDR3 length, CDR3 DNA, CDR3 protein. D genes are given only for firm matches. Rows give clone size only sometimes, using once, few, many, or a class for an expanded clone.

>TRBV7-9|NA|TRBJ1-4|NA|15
TGTGCCAGCGGCCTGGGGGGCTCAACTAATGAAAAACTGTTTTTT
CASGLGGSTNEKLFF
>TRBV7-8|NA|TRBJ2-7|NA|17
TGTGCCAGCAGCTTAATCGGTTTATCCGGGGGAAGATACGAGCAGTACTTC
CASSLIGLSGGRYEQYF
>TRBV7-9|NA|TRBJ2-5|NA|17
TGTGCCAGCAGCTTAGACGGGGTGCTCCAAGGGTTAGAGACCCAGTACTTC
CASSLDGVLQGLETQYF
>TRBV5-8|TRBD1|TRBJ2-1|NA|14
TGTGCCAGCAGCCCAAGACAGGGGTGGAATGAGCAGTTCTTC
CASSPRQGWNEQFF
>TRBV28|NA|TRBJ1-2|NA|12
TGTGCCAGCAGCTCAGACCGACGGGGCTACACCTTC
CASSSDRRGYTF
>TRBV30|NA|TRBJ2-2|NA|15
TGTGCCTGGAAGGGGGGGAAGACGAACACCGGGGAGCTGTTTTTT
CAWKGGKTNTGELFF
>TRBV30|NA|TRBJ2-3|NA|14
TGTGCCTGGAGTAGGGGGAGTGCCACAGATACGCAGTATTTT
CAWSRGSATDTQYF
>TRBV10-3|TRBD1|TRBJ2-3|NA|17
TGTGCCAGCAAACCAGGAGGACAGGATTGGGCAATAGATACGCAGTATTTT
CASKPGGQDWAIDTQYF
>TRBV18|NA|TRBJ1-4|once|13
TGTGCCACCTCCAGAGGCCCCCACGAAAAACTGTTTTTT
CATSRGPHEKLFF
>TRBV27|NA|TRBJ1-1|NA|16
TGTGCCAGCAGCTTTAGGGCCCCGGGTGTGGGCACTGAAGCTTTCTTT
CASSFRAPGVGTEAFF
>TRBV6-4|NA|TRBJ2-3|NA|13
TGTGCCAGCAGTGTAGAACTCACAGATACGCAGTATTTT
CASSVELTDTQYF
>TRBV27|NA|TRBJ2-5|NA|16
TGTGCCAGCAGTTTATCTGTGGGCTTGGGTGGAGAGACCCAGTACTTC
CASSLSVGLGGETQYF
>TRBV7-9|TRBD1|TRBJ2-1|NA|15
TGTGCCAGCAGCTTTGGAACAGGGGGTAAGAATGAGCAGTTCTTC
CASSFGTGGKNEQFF
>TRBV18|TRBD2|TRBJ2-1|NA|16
TGTGCCAGCTCCCTAAGGACTAGCGGGAAACACAATGAGCAGTTCTTC
CASSLRTSGKHNEQFF
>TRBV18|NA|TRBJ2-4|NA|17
TGTGCCAGCTCACCCGAACTCCGATCGACAGCTAAAAACATTCAGTACTTC
CASSPELRSTAKNIQYF
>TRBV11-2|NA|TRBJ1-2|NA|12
TGTGCCAGCAGCTGGGGGGATTATGGCTACACCTTC
CASSWGDYGYTF
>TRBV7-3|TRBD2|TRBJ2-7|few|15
TGTGCCAGCAGCCCCTCAGGAATAGCGGGACACGAGCAGTACTTC
CASSPSGIAGHEQYF
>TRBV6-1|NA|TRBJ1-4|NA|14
TGTGCCAGCAGCCCAGGTCCCTTTAATGAAAAACTGTTTTTT
CASSPGPFNEKLFF
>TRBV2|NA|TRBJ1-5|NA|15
TGTGCCAGCAGCGTGGTGGCGGGGGTTAATCAGCCCCAGCATTTT
CASSVVAGVNQPQHF
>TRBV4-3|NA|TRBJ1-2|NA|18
TGCGCCAGCAGCCGCGTTCTGGTGATGGGTAAAGCTAACTATGGCTACACCTTC
CASSRVLVMGKANYGYTF
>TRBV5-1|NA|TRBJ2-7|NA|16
TGCGCCAGCAGCTTGGCCTTATCCGGGCAGGCCTACGAGCAGTACTTC
CASSLALSGQAYEQYF
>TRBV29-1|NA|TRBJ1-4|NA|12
TGCAGCGCGGGGGCTAGGAATGAAAAACTGTTTTTT
CSAGARNEKLFF
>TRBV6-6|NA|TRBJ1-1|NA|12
TGTGCCAGCAGTTTCACTAACACTGAAGCTTTCTTT
CASSFTNTEAFF
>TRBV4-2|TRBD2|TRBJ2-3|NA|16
TGTGCCAGCAGCCAAGTCGGGGCGGGAGGCACAGATACGCAGTATTTT
CASSQVGAGGTDTQYF
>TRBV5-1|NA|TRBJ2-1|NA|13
TGCGCCAGCAGCTACTATCGGGGGAATGAGCAGTTCTTC
CASSYYRGNEQFF
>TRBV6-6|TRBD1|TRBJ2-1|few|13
TGTGCCAGCAGTGAGCAATCCGGGACAGGGCGGTTCTTC
CASSEQSGTGRFF
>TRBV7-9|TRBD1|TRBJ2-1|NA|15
TGTGCCAGCAGCAAGATACAGGGGTTTGTCTATGAGCAGTTCTTC
CASSKIQGFVYEQFF
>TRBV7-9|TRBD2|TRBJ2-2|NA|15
TGTGCCAGCAGCTTAAGCGGGAGAGCCACCGGGGAGCTGTTTTTT
CASSLSGRATGELFF
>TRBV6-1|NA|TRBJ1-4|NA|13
TGTGCCAGCAGTGTCGGAGGGGAGGGGATCGTCTTTTTT
CASSVGGEGIVFF
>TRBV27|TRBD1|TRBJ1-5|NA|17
TGTGCCAGCAGTTCATCACCCGGGACAGGGGGCAATCAGCCCCAGCATTTT
CASSSSPGTGGNQPQHF
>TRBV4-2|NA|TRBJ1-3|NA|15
TGTGCCAGCAGCCAAGAAGCTCAGGGAGGAAACACCATATATTTT
CASSQEAQGGNTIYF
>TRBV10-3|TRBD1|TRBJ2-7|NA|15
TGTGCCATCGCACGTCAGGGGGCGAGCTCCTACGAGCAGTACTTC
CAIARQGASSYEQYF
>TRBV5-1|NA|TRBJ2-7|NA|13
TGCGCCAGCACGAGGGGGGAGACCTACGAGCAGTACTTC
CASTRGETYEQYF
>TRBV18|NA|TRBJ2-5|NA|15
TGTGCCAGCTCAACTAAACGGGCCAGAGGGGAGACCCAGTACTTC
CASSTKRARGETQYF
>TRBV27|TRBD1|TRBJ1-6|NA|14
TGTGCCAGCAGTAACCAGGGGGCGGCTTCACCCCTCCACTTT
CASSNQGAASPLHF
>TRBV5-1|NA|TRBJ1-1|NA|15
TGCGCCAGCAGATCCTCCCGGGGAATTTCTTCTGAAGCTTTCTTT
CASRSSRGISSEAFF
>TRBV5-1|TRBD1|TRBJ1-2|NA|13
TGCGCCAGCAGCGACGGACAGGGTGGAGGCTACACCTTC
CASSDGQGGGYTF
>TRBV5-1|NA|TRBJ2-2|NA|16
TGCGCCAGCAGCTTGAGTTTGGTTGGTAACACCGGGGAGCTGTTTTTT
CASSLSLVGNTGELFF
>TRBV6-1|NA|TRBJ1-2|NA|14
TGTGCCAGCAGTCTCACCACAGGGTACTATGGCTACACCTTC
CASSLTTGYYGYTF
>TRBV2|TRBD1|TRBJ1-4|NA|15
TGTGCCAGCAGCGCTTTTGGACAGGTCGGAGAAAAACTGTTTTTT
CASSAFGQVGEKLFF
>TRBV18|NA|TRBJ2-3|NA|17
TGTGCCAGCTCACCACCGGGGTCCGCTTTAGGGCCAGATACGCAGTATTTT
CASSPPGSALGPDTQYF
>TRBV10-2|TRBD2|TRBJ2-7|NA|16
TGCGCCAGCCAGAGGCGTAGCGGGGGGGGAGGGGACGAGCAGTACTTC
CASQRRSGGGGDEQYF
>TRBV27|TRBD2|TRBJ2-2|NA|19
TGTGCCAGCAGTTCCCTTCTCAAGGTAGCGGGAGAGAACACCGGGGAGCTGTTTTTT
CASSSLLKVAGENTGELFF
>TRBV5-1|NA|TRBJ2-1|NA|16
TGCGCCAGCAGCTTAGAACAGGGTAGCTCCTACAATGAGCAGTTCTTC
CASSLEQGSSYNEQFF
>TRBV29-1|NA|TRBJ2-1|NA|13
TGCAGCGTTCCCATGTACAACAACAATGAGCAGTTCTTC
CSVPMYNNNEQFF
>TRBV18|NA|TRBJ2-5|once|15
TGTGCCAGCTCACCCAGGGAAGGCACGCGAGAGACCCAGTACTTC
CASSPREGTRETQYF
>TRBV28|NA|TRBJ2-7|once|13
TGTGCCAGCGGCAACAGGGCAACCTACGAGCAGTACTTC
CASGNRATYEQYF
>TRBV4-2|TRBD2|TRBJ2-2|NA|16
TGTGCCAGCAGGCTCGGGACTAGCAGTGGGTCCGGGGAGCTGTTTTTT
CASRLGTSSGSGELFF
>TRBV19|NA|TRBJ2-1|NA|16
TGTGCCAGTAGTAAGGGCCTAACGCCGCTCGGCGATGAGCAGTTCTTC
CASSKGLTPLGDEQFF
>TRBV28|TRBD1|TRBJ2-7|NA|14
TGTGCCAGCAGTCAAGACAGGGTTAGGAGCGAGCAGTACTTC
CASSQDRVRSEQYF
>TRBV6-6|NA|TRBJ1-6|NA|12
TGTGCCAGCAGTTTGAGGAATTCACCCCTCCACTTT
CASSLRNSPLHF
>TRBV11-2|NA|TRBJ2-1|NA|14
TGTGCCAGCAGCTCTGGACCCCTAAAGGCTGAGCAGTTCTTC
CASSSGPLKAEQFF
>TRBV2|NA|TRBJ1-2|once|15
TGTGCCAGCACCACGCCGTCGAGGGAATCCTATGGCTACACCTTC
CASTTPSRESYGYTF
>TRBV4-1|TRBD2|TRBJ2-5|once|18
TGCGCCAGCAGCCAAGACGGACTAGCGGGAGGGCCCCAAGAGACCCAGTACTTC
CASSQDGLAGGPQETQYF
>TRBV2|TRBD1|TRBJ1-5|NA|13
TGTGCCAGCAGTGGGACAGGGATTCAGCCCCAGCATTTT
CASSGTGIQPQHF
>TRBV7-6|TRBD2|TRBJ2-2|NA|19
TGTGCCAGCAGCTTAAGGACCCGGACTAGCGGCGCGAACACCGGGGAGCTGTTTTTT
CASSLRTRTSGANTGELFF
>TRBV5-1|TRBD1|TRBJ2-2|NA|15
TGCGCCAGCAGCTGGGGACAGGGAGAGGCCGGGGAGCTGTTTTTT
CASSWGQGEAGELFF
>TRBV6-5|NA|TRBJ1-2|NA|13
TGTGCCAGCAGCCCGACAGCTAACTATGGCTACACCTTC
CASSPTANYGYTF